This is a list of T cell receptor beta chains from one sample in a study of T cell responses to AZD1222 COVID-19 vaccine. Generated by immunoSEQ multiplex PCR, the TCRdb table keeps only in-frame clones and is missing some. This sample has roughly 140,000 clones, with roughly nine tenths found just once. The sequencing here drew on peripheral blood, taken after recovery from COVID-19. Receptors originate from an adult who had recovered from COVID-19. The CDR3 runs from the conserved cysteine through the conserved F or W. D genes are given only for firm matches. Not every row has a clone size; where given, it reads once, few, many or a size class.

clone_size j_call d_call v_call cdr3_aa cdr3_nt
- TRBJ1-2 - TRBV7-9 CASSLGAGGGYTF TGTGCCAGCAGCTTAGGAGCAGGTGGGGGCTACACCTTC
- TRBJ2-5 - TRBV6-5 CASMRDTQETQYF TGTGCCAGCATGAGGGACACCCAAGAGACCCAGTACTTC
- TRBJ2-7 TRBD1 TRBV6-5 CASSTTGTGVYEQYF TGTGCCAGCAGTACTACCGGGACAGGGGTCTACGAGCAGTACTTC
- TRBJ2-1 TRBD2 TRBV7-3 CASSFVGGAGGLRSYNEQFF TGTGCCAGCAGCTTTGTCGGGGGAGCGGGAGGGCTTCGGTCCTACAATGAGCAGTTCTTC
many TRBJ2-7 - TRBV5-1 CASSPYEQYF TGCGCCAGCAGCCCGTACGAGCAGTACTTC
- TRBJ1-3 - TRBV7-2 CASSLGLQGNTIYF TGTGCCAGCAGCTTAGGCCTCCAGGGAAACACCATATATTTT
- TRBJ2-3 - TRBV7-3 CASSPGTVPDTQYF TGTGCCAGCAGCCCTGGGACGGTACCAGATACGCAGTATTTT
- TRBJ2-7 - TRBV5-6 CASSLTGPYEQYF TGTGCCAGCAGCTTGACAGGGCCCTACGAGCAGTACTTC
- TRBJ2-7 - TRBV6-5 CASSQQWTSYEQYF TGTGCCAGCAGCCAACAGTGGACGTCCTACGAGCAGTACTTC
- TRBJ2-7 - TRBV5-4 CASSPGTVEGYEQYF TGTGCCAGCAGCCCTGGGACGGTTGAAGGTTACGAGCAGTACTTC
once TRBJ1-2 - TRBV2 CASSVAGDFGYTF TGTGCCAGCAGTGTAGCGGGGGATTTTGGCTACACCTTC
- TRBJ2-7 - TRBV6-6 CASSPESEASEQYF TGTGCCAGCAGCCCGGAAAGTGAGGCTTCCGAGCAGTACTTC
- TRBJ2-3 TRBD1 TRBV3-1/TRBV3-2 CASSQGRGPSDTQYF TGTGCCAGCAGCCAAGGCAGGGGGCCTTCAGATACGCAGTATTTT
- TRBJ2-1 - TRBV3-1/TRBV3-2 CASSQGLNEQFF TGTGCCAGCAGCCAAGGCCTAAATGAGCAGTTCTTC
once TRBJ2-1 - TRBV2 CASIEFNNEQFF TGTGCCAGCATCGAATTCAACAATGAGCAGTTCTTC
- TRBJ2-3 - TRBV6-1 CASSEGGQGLRDTQYF TGTGCCAGCAGTGAAGGGGGGCAGGGGCTACGGGATACGCAGTATTTT
- TRBJ2-7 - TRBV7-9 CASSLVVEKYEQYF TGTGCCAGCAGCTTAGTAGTGGAGAAATACGAGCAGTACTTC
- TRBJ2-4 - TRBV18 CASSPSHGNIQYF TGTGCCAGCTCACCATCGCACGGAAACATTCAGTACTTC
- TRBJ1-1 TRBD1 TRBV7-2 CASSFLETGGLEAFF TGTGCCAGCAGCTTTTTAGAGACAGGGGGTCTTGAAGCTTTCTTT
- TRBJ2-7 TRBD1 TRBV7-8 CASSHGTVGYEQYF TGTGCCAGCAGCCATGGGACAGTAGGCTACGAGCAGTACTTC
few TRBJ1-6 TRBD1 TRBV28 CASSPPGTGDSPLHF TGTGCCAGCAGTCCCCCCGGGACAGGGGATTCACCCCTCCACTTT
few TRBJ2-3 - TRBV29-1 CSVGINGDTQYF TGCAGCGTTGGAATAAATGGAGATACGCAGTATTTT
- TRBJ2-2 - TRBV5-1 CASSLNGDSTGELFF TGCGCCAGCAGCTTGAACGGGGACTCCACCGGGGAGCTGTTTTTT
- TRBJ1-1 - TRBV10-3 CAISEGRPYTEAFF TGTGCCATCAGTGAGGGACGGCCCTACACTGAAGCTTTCTTT
- TRBJ2-1 - TRBV6-5 CASSVRGLGNEQFF TGTGCCAGCAGCGTCCGGGGATTAGGCAATGAGCAGTTCTTC